This T cell receptor (beta chain) originates from a study of OX40 agonist ivuxolimab in advanced cancers. The study in broad terms: The costimulatory receptor OX40 (CD134) was targeted by ivuxolimab, a fully human IgG2 agonistic monoclonal antibody. Intravenous ivuxolimab was administered to patients every 2 weeks at six dose levels: 0.01, 0.1, 0.3, 1.5, 3 and 10 mg/kg. Of the approximately 50 patients in dose escalation, some 20 had hepatocellular carcinoma, roughly 15 had melanoma, 9 had renal cell carcinoma and 9 had head and neck cancer. In the dose-escalation cohort, 82.7% of patients were male, and the mean age was approximately 60 years, with a range of about 23 to 90. Patients were allowed to have had prior anti-PD-1, anti-PD-L1 or anti-CTLA-4 therapy, and 30% to 50% of the dose-escalation patients had previously received checkpoint inhibitors. Partial responses occurred in three dose-escalation patients: two with cutaneous melanoma and one with hepatocellular carcinoma. The purpose of peripheral TCRbeta sequencing was to test whether ivuxolimab changed TCR sequence diversity and led to clonal T-cell expansion. The monotherapy dose-escalation portion (N of about 57 patients) of the phase I ivuxolimab trial is reported in the paper.

For sequencing of the TCRbeta CDR3 region, genomic DNA was extracted from the sorted cells. The immunoSEQ Assay was used for sequencing of TCRbeta CDR3 regions. This immuneACCESS table, as held by TCRdb, lists in-frame sequences with V and J called but not all clones. Of the missing ones, under half trace to an unresolved V gene in checked studies; the others have no known cause. This sample gives 70,000 or so clones in total; more than 85% of them show up just once. The top ten clones comprise about 0.3% of the sample. The trial excluded patients who had a history of autoimmune disease or were on systemic immunosuppression. Peripheral blood for TCR sequencing was collected from all dose cohorts at baseline, on cycle 4 day 1, and on cycle 7 day 1. The samples were drawn from a first-in-human, open-label, multicenter phase I dose-escalation trial of ivuxolimab. Adults with locally advanced or metastatic melanoma, renal cell, hepatocellular, or head and neck squamous cell carcinoma were enrolled in the trial. Before TCR sequencing, CD4+ T cells and CD8+ T cells were sorted from peripheral blood as separate populations.

Including the terminal cysteine and phenylalanine, the CDR3 comprises 15 residues. The read is trimmed to its CDR3 DNA, 45 bases read in frame from base 1. According to the germline V gene (reference sequence), CDR1 reads LNHNV and CDR2 reads YYDKDF. Cut back by 2 bases and 0 bases, the V and J ends lie 9 bases apart. On this clone: Its antigen specificity is not known. No quality values exist for individual bases; no much larger clone is one base distant.

Study-wide findings and limitations: Which antigens the clonally expanded peripheral T cells were specific for was not determined. Low levels of normalized T-cell clonal expansion were also seen in some nonresponding patients. In the 0.1-3.0 mg/kg groups, partial responders had among the lowest normalized peripheral clonal expansion, particularly in CD8+ T cells. At doses from 0.1 to 3.0 mg/kg, clonal expansion was seen in both CD4+ and CD8+ blood T cells between baseline and week 6. After ivuxolimab, CD8+ T cells had more expanded clones than CD4+ T cells on average.

The sequence came from an adult with an advanced solid tumor such as melanoma, head and neck, liver or kidney cancer. Material: CD4+ or CD8+ T cells sorted from blood, obtained in a trial of the OX40 agonist ivuxolimab. The chain joins TRBV15 to TRBJ2-3; the D gene assignment is ambiguous. The CDR3: CATSRPVASTDTQYF. The nucleotide sequence is TGTGCCACCAGCAGACCAGTTGCTAGCACAGATACGCAGTATTTT.